The entry below gives a single T cell receptor (beta chain) sequence along with its context. The data derive from a study of shared clonotypes between healthy human individuals. There are 13 residues in the CDR3. V shed 1 base and J shed 6 bases, with 10 bases lying between them. CDR1 is SEHNR, CDR2 FQNEAQ, per germline (reference sequence). Repertoires were generated with immunoSEQ multiplex PCR, while TCRdb's copy carries only in-frame clones and drops some. This sample has 2 million to 2.5 million clones, with roughly 92% found just once. This sequence was found in a man between 18 and 35 years old in good health. Some clones in this sample may be carry-over from other donors' samples. Sequencing input: naive CD4+ T cells from PBMCs. Sample subset: CD45RA+ positively selected. V gene TRBV7-9 combines with J gene TRBJ2-7, with TRBD2 as a possible D gene (6 bases). CDR3 DNA sequence: TGTGCCAGCAGCTTAGTCAAGGAGGGCGAGCAGTACTTC. It specifies CASSLVKEGEQYF.